These 32 T cell receptor beta chains were sequenced from one sample in a study of human T cells and chemical hapten exposure. The time point is: patch test 1, 2 weeks after DPC sensitization. Treatment defined: therapeutic diphenylcyclopropenone sensitization with weekly scalp DPC. TCRdb re-called the RACE reads through MiXCR, storing one row per CDR3 protein. The repertoire holds approximately 49,000 distinct CDR3 sequences, with around 9% as singletons. The sample consisted of whole blood, taken in connection with sensitization to the hapten diphenylcyclopropenone (DPC). The receptors were gathered from a woman in her forties or fifties with alopecia areata. Some clones in this sample may be carry-over from other donors' samples.

This clonotype was recorded a few times. The chain uses TRBV29-1 and TRBJ1-2; D gene ambiguous. The CDR3 covers 11 residues. Trimming left V 7 bases short and J 1 base short, with 7 bases between. Looked up from germline, CDR1 is SQVTM and CDR2 is ANQGSEA. CDR3 DNA sequence: TGCAGCGAGCAGGATAACTATGGCTACACCTTC. Encoded protein: CSEQDNYGYTF.

This clonotype was recorded at least ten times. The rearrangement links TRBV20-1 to TRBJ2-2, with D perhaps given as TRBD1 or TRBD2 (5 bases each). With 0 bases removed from V and 7 bases from J, the gap between germline ends came to 18 bases. Germline V CDR1 and CDR2: DFQATT, SNEGSKA (reference sequence). The CDR3 covers 16 residues. The chain's CDR3 is CSAREDGARVRGELFF. CDR3 coding DNA: TGCAGTGCTAGAGAGGACGGGGCTCGGGTGCGCGGGGAGCTGTTTTTT.

Only a few counts were recorded for this clonotype. The chain links TRBV2 to TRBJ2-2, with D possibly being TRBD2 (5 bases). The CDR3 consists of 14 residues. The germline V gene has CDR1 SNHLY and CDR2 FYNNEI. Trimming removed 6 bases at V and 1 base at J, with 9 bases between. CDR3 protein: CASRGAVNTGELFF. The CDR3 DNA sequence: TGTGCCAGCAGGGGAGCGGTGAACACCGGGGAGCTGTTTTTT.

This clonotype was seen at least ten times. Here the CDR3 reads CAWTGRVGQPQHF. CDR3 in DNA: TGTGCCTGGACAGGGAGGGTGGGTCAGCCCCAGCATTTT. This rearrangement joins TRBV28 to TRBJ1-5; 8 bases map to TRBD1. The CDR3 spans 13 residues. Per the germline V gene, CDR1 is MDHEN and CDR2 is SYDVKM. Trimming cost V 11 bases and J 6 bases; bases outside gene matches: 9.

This clonotype has just a few counts. The chain combines TRBV20-1 with TRBJ2-7, with D unclear. V lost 7 bases to trimming and J lost 1 base, with 8 bases between them. The CDR3 is made up of 11 amino acids. Germline CDR1 and CDR2: DFQATT and SNEGSKA (reference sequence). The CDR3 is CSVGRSYEQYF. The CDR3 DNA follows: TGCAGTGTAGGACGGTCCTACGAGCAGTACTTC.

This clonotype appeared many times. The rearrangement uses TRBV11-2 and TRBJ2-7, with D perhaps assigned TRBD1 or TRBD2 (5 bases each). Trimming took 5 bases from V and 1 from J, leaving 18 bases between them. This CDR3 spans 16 amino acids. Germline-derived CDR1 and CDR2 are SGHAT and FQNNGV. The CDR3 here is CASSQGRPGPSYEQYF. CDR3 DNA sequence: TGTGCCAGCAGCCAGGGACGCCCGGGTCCTTCCTACGAGCAGTACTTC.

In its sample, this clonotype was seen many times. This chain connects TRBV19 to TRBJ2-1; TRBD2 is a possible D gene (6 bases). Germline loops: CDR1 LNHDA, CDR2 SQIVND (reference sequence). V lost 5 bases, J lost 0 bases, and 11 bases lay in between. The CDR3 totals 15 residues. The chain's CDR3 is CASSYRRDSYNEQFF. CDR3 sequence (DNA): TGTGCCAGTAGTTATAGGCGGGACTCCTACAATGAGCAGTTCTTC.

At least ten counts were recorded for this clonotype. The rearrangement joins TRBV7-9 to TRBJ2-3, with D perhaps matching TRBD1 (5 bases). CDR1 and CDR2 (germline): SEHNR, FQNEAQ (reference sequence). This CDR3 is built from 15 residues. Between the trimmed V and J ends, which lost 5 bases and 0 bases, there was a span of 12 bases. The CDR3 nucleotides are TGTGCCAGCAGCCCCACGGACACTAGCACAGATACGCAGTATTTT. This translates into CASSPTDTSTDTQYF.

This clonotype has a count of ten or more. The CDR3 DNA reads as TGCGCCAGCAGCCCTCAGGGGGTCCCCACAGATACGCAGTATTTT. It specifies CASSPQGVPTDTQYF. V usage is TRBV5-1 and J usage is TRBJ2-3; 7 bases are shared with TRBD1. The germline V gene encodes CDR1 SGHRS and CDR2 YFSETQ. V shed 4 bases, J shed 2 bases, and the junction held 7 bases outside the gene matches. The CDR3 loop spans 15 amino acids.

This clonotype was counted at least ten times. The chain links TRBV5-4 to TRBJ1-5, with D perhaps matching TRBD1 (6 bases). Trimming cost V 3 bases and J 10 bases, with 11 bases left between them. This CDR3 contains 12 residues. Germline V gene data show CDR1 as SGHNT and CDR2 as YYREEE (reference sequence). The CDR3 here is CASSSQGSPQHF. The CDR3 DNA sequence: TGTGCCAGCAGCTCGCAGGGGTCACCCCAGCATTTT.

This clonotype showed up many times. This sequence joins TRBV6-5 and TRBJ1-1; 7 bases fit TRBD1. V lost 6 bases to trimming and J lost 4 bases; unmatched junction nucleotides: 5. The CDR3 length is 13 residues. Per germline, CDR1 MNHEY and CDR2 SVGAGI. The CDR3 DNA sequence: TGTGCCAGCAGACTGGGACAGTTCACTGAAGCTTTCTTT. Its protein is CASRLGQFTEAFF.

There are many counts of this clonotype. The CDR3 region has the DNA TGTGCCAGCAGTTACTCGGGGGTTAGCGGGGCCAACGTCCTGACTTTC. Residues: CASSYSGVSGANVLTF. The chain recombines TRBV6-2 or TRBV6-3 with TRBJ2-6; the D gene could be TRBD1 or TRBD2 (5 bases each). Trimming left V 0 bases short and J 4 bases short, with 10 bases between. Looked up from germline, CDR1 is MNHEY and CDR2 is SVGEGT. This CDR3 is built from 16 residues.

This clonotype has just a few counts. CDR3 sequence: CSVKLVLDETQYF. The CDR3 nucleotides read TGCAGCGTCAAACTGGTTCTGGATGAGACCCAGTACTTC. The chain couples TRBV29-1 to TRBJ2-5; D is unclear. CDR1 and CDR2 (germline): SQVTM, ANQGSEA. The ends were cut back, 6 bases at V and 5 bases at J, with 16 bases in the middle. This CDR3 contains 13 residues.

This clonotype was detected ten times or more. This chain links TRBV12-3 or TRBV12-4 with TRBJ2-7; 7 bases align to TRBD1. The CDR3 runs 14 residues. V lost 6 bases and J lost 5; bases outside the gene matches: 10. For the CDR3, the DNA is TGTGCCAGCAGGGCCTCGGGACAGAGCAACGAGCAGTACTTC. It translates to CASRASGQSNEQYF.

This clonotype was seen many times. V is TRBV10-3 and J is TRBJ1-1; D gene uncertain. The CDR3 loop spans 11 amino acids. V dropped 2 bases and J dropped 4 bases, with 2 bases sitting between them. Germline CDR1 ENHRY, CDR2 SYGVKD. CDR3 sequence (DNA): TGTGCCATCAGTGAGAGCACTGAAGCTTTCTTT. Amino acids: CAISESTEAFF.

There are many counts of this clonotype. This chain connects TRBV29-1 to TRBJ1-1; D may be TRBD1 (5 bases). Germline V gene sequence: CDR1 SQVTM, CDR2 ANQGSEA. Trimming removed 6 bases at V and 2 bases at J, with 16 bases between. The CDR3 is 14 amino acids. For the CDR3, the DNA is TGCAGCGTGTTGGGGGGAGTAGTAAACACTGAAGCTTTCTTT. Its translation: CSVLGGVVNTEAFF.

This clonotype was counted many times. J is TRBJ2-2 and V is TRBV20-1; TRBD2 aligns across 13 bases. Looked up from germline, CDR1 is DFQATT and CDR2 is SNEGSKA (reference sequence). Trimming cost V 5 bases and J 3 bases; bases outside gene matches: 3. CDR3 size: 15 residues. CDR3 sequence reads: CSARTSGRYTGELFF. The CDR3 nucleotides read TGCAGTGCTCGGACTAGCGGGAGATACACCGGGGAGCTGTTTTTT.

The V and J genes are TRBV28 and TRBJ2-1; TRBD2 might be the D (6 bases). Trimming left V 5 bases short and J 15 bases short, with 17 bases between. Germline V CDR1 and CDR2: MDHEN, SYDVKM. This CDR3 has 12 amino acids. CDR3 DNA sequence: TGTGCCAGCAGTGGAGGGGAGCTATTCGGGTTCTTC. The encoded protein is CASSGGELFGFF.

This clonotype was recorded many times. This sequence joins TRBV18 and TRBJ1-5; 7 nucleotides align to TRBD1. CDR3 size: 13 residues. With 5 bases clipped from V and 3 bases from J, the junction kept 1 base outside the gene matches. The germline V gene has CDR1 KGHSH and CDR2 LQKENI. The CDR3 bases are TGTGCCAGCTCAGGACAGGACAATCAGCCCCAGCATTTT. Translation: CASSGQDNQPQHF.

This clonotype occurred a few times. The chain combines TRBV29-1 with TRBJ1-2, with D unclear. V was cut by 3 bases and J by 4 bases, with 6 bases left in between. This CDR3 is built from 11 residues. Per the germline V gene, CDR1 is SQVTM and CDR2 is ANQGSEA. CDR3 loop: CSVESPYGYTF. DNA of the CDR3: TGCAGCGTTGAGAGCCCCTATGGCTACACCTTC.

This clonotype has at least ten counts. The chain combines TRBV14 with TRBJ1-2; 10 positions match TRBD1. Germline trimming cut 4 bases from V and 7 bases from J; bases unmatched to any gene: 3. The CDR3 totals 13 residues. Germline loops: CDR1 SGHDN, CDR2 FVKESK. CDR3 DNA: TGTGCCAGCAGCCGTAGGGACAGGGGTGGCTACACCTTC. Protein: CASSRRDRGGYTF.

This clonotype was counted at least ten times. V gene TRBV28 combines with J gene TRBJ2-7; 7 bases map to TRBD2. V lost 6 bases, J lost 4 bases, and 9 bases stayed unmatched. Germline-derived CDR1 and CDR2 are MDHEN and SYDVKM. CDR3 size: 14 residues. The CDR3 sequence is CASRDAGERYEQYF. For the CDR3, the DNA is TGTGCCAGCAGGGACGCGGGAGAAAGGTACGAGCAGTACTTC.

This clonotype occurred many times. V and J are TRBV27 and TRBJ2-2; D possibly uses TRBD1 or TRBD2 (5 bases each). This CDR3 is 15 amino acids long. The ends were cut back, 3 bases at V and 7 bases at J, with 15 bases in the middle. Germline V gene data show CDR1 as MNHEY and CDR2 as SMNVEV (reference sequence). CDR3 sequence reads: CASSFAGNTGGELFF. The CDR3 DNA reads as TGTGCCAGCAGTTTTGCGGGCAATACAGGCGGGGAGCTGTTTTTT.

This chain joins TRBV5-1 and TRBJ2-3; D could derive from TRBD1 or TRBD2 (5 bases each). V lost 3 bases and J lost 2, with 13 bases in between. This CDR3 spans 15 amino acids. Per germline, CDR1 SGHRS and CDR2 YFSETQ. In DNA form, the CDR3 reads TGCGCCAGCAGCTGGGGGAACGGAGCCACAGATACGCAGTATTTT. Translation: CASSWGNGATDTQYF.

This clonotype was seen ten or more times. The chain joins TRBV19 to TRBJ2-7; possible D gene TRBD2, 5 bases. Germline V gene data show CDR1 as LNHDA and CDR2 as SQIVND (reference sequence). The CDR3 sequence is 13 residues long. Trimming removed 6 bases from V and 5 bases from J, with 14 bases in between. The CDR3 nucleotides are TGTGCCAGTAGGGGGTCGGGGTCCCACGAGCAGTACTTC. This sequence encodes CASRGSGSHEQYF.

Concerning this clonotype: A much larger clone sits a single nucleotide away, making a read error possible. The chain couples TRBV7-2 to TRBJ2-3; D uncertain. The CDR3 length is 14 residues. Germline CDR1 reads SGHTA; CDR2 reads FQGNSA. V was cut by 5 bases and J by 2 bases, with 11 bases left in between. The CDR3 DNA sequence: TGTGCCAGCAGCCTCGGGCGGCTCACAGATACGCAGTATTTT. It encodes CASSLGRLTDTQYF.

Concerning this clonotype: Possible read error: a much larger clone is one base away. The DNA for the CDR3 is TGTGCCAGCAGCCAAGACATCAATAGCAATCAGCCCCAGCATTTT. This sequence encodes CASSQDINSNQPQHF. The rearrangement uses TRBV4-2 and TRBJ1-5; no firm D call. V gave up 0 bases and J gave up 0 bases, with 6 bases separating them. Germline V gives CDR1 LGHNA, CDR2 YNFKEQ. This CDR3 has 15 amino acids.

The chain carries TRBV6-2 or TRBV6-3 and TRBJ2-5; 9 bases align to TRBD2. The CDR3 sequence is 13 residues long. The V and J ends lost 6 bases and 5 bases, in that order; junction bases with no gene match: 4. Germline CDR1 is MNHEY and CDR2 is SVGEGT. The CDR3 nucleotides are TGTGCCAGCAGAAGGACTAGCGAGGAGACCCAGTACTTC. Amino acid sequence: CASRRTSEETQYF.

This clonotype is judged medium-sized. The chain joins TRBV7-9 to TRBJ2-6, with 9 positions matching TRBD1. CDR3 length: 17 amino acids. CDR1 and CDR2 from the germline V gene are SEHNR and FQNEAQ (reference sequence). V gave up 3 bases and J gave up 2 bases; unmatched junction bases: 5. The chain's CDR3 is CASSLGTGLPGANVLTF. The CDR3 region has the DNA TGTGCCAGCAGCTTGGGGACAGGGCTGCCTGGGGCCAACGTCCTGACTTTC.

In this sample, this clonotype turned up many times. V gene TRBV20-1 combines with J gene TRBJ2-3; 13 bases match TRBD2. CDR3 size: 18 residues. Unmatched junction bases numbered 10, after V lost 0 bases and J lost 4 bases. Looked up from germline, CDR1 is DFQATT and CDR2 is SNEGSKA (reference sequence). The CDR3 DNA follows: TGCAGTGCTAGAGATATTCGGACTAGCGGGAGAGCCGCAGATACGCAGTATTTT. As protein: CSARDIRTSGRAADTQYF.

The CDR3 loop is CASSQPGPNTGELFF. CDR3 nucleotide sequence: TGTGCCAGCAGCCAACCGGGACCCAACACCGGGGAGCTGTTTTTT. The chain is built from TRBV7-9 and TRBJ2-2, with D perhaps matching TRBD1 or TRBD2 (5 bases each). The CDR3 is made up of 15 amino acids. Per the germline V gene, CDR1 is SEHNR and CDR2 is FQNEAQ (reference sequence). V lost 5 bases and J lost 2, with 12 bases in between.

The chain carries TRBV6-6 and TRBJ1-4; D is uncertain. V was pared by 4 bases and J by 7 bases, with 19 bases between. The CDR3 has 16 residues. Germline CDR1 reads MNHNY; CDR2 reads SVGAGI (reference sequence). CDR3 bases: TGTGCCAGCAGTTCCTCTGGGTTCTCTCTGGGTGAAAAACTGTTTTTT. Translation: CASSSSGFSLGEKLFF.